A single sample gave rise to the 12 T cell receptor beta chains below, sequenced in a study of blood T cells in healthy people across ages. A J-beta primer mix and a sample-barcoded 5' primer were used in a second PCR of about 7 to 12 cycles. Via MiXCR, TCRdb re-called the 5' RACE reads, giving one row per CDR3 protein. The table shows 850,000 to 1,100,000 distinct CDR3 sequences, with 35% to 45% occurring only once. The sample comprised blood. These TCRs come from a man aged 18 to 29 in good health.

This clonotype turned up a few times. The chain employs TRBV4-2 and TRBJ1-6, with no clear D. The CDR3 contains 14 residues. The V end lost 0 bases, the J end lost 7 bases, and 7 bases lay between the germline ends. The V gene's germline CDR1 is LGHNA and CDR2 YNFKEQ. Here the CDR3 reads CASSQDGKNSPLHF. The CDR3 DNA is TGTGCCAGCAGCCAAGATGGTAAGAATTCACCCCTCCACTTT.

The CDR3 DNA follows: TGTGCCAGCAGCCAAGATAGGAGACCCCCGGGTGAGCAGTTCTTC. Amino acid sequence: CASSQDRRPPGEQFF. J is TRBJ2-1 and V is TRBV3-1; D is undetermined. Germline CDR1 and CDR2: LGHDT and YNNKEL (reference sequence). CDR3 length equals 15 residues. Trimming took 0 bases from V and 9 from J, leaving 15 bases between them.

The sample holds a few counts of this clonotype. The CDR3 spells CASNGGLAKNIQYF. In nucleotides, the CDR3 is TGTGCCAGCAACGGGGGGTTAGCCAAAAACATTCAGTACTTC. The chain couples TRBV5-8 to TRBJ2-4; 7 bases are shared with TRBD2. V lost 6 bases to trimming and J lost 0 bases; unmatched junction nucleotides: 3. The length of the CDR3 is 14 residues. Germline-derived CDR1 and CDR2 are SGHTS and YDEGEE.

This clonotype was found a few times. V usage is TRBV7-9 and J usage is TRBJ2-1, with 9 bases fitting TRBD2. The CDR3 covers 16 residues. Germline V gene data show CDR1 as SEHNR and CDR2 as FQNEAQ (reference sequence). The V gene end was trimmed by 2 bases and the J gene end by 4 bases; junction bases not matched to a gene: 6. CDR3 region: CASSLKASGVYNEQFF. In DNA, the CDR3 is TGTGCCAGCAGCTTAAAGGCTAGCGGGGTATACAATGAGCAGTTCTTC.

This clonotype appeared once. In this CDR3 the conserved last residue, phenylalanine or tryptophan, is missing, so a read error is likely. The chain is built from TRBV5-1 and TRBJ2-7; unclear D gene. Looked up from germline, CDR1 is SGHRS and CDR2 is YFSETQ. The CDR3 covers 14 residues. Trimming pared 6 bases from V and 3 bases from J, leaving 16 bases between. The CDR3 is CASTPQVDRYEQYL. CDR3 coding DNA: TGCGCCAGCACCCCTCAGGTAGATCGCTACGAGCAGTACTTA.

The chain joins TRBV20-1 to TRBJ2-2; 7 nucleotides match TRBD2. CDR3 length: 14 residues. The germline CDR1 and CDR2 sequences are DFQATT and SNEGSKA (reference sequence). V was clipped by 1 base and J by 6 bases; unmatched bases: 5. The CDR3 reads CSARGDRGAGELFF. The CDR3 DNA is TGCAGTGCTAGAGGGGACCGGGGGGCCGGGGAGCTGTTTTTT.

This clonotype appeared many times. The CDR3 nucleotides are TGTGCCAGCCGGTTTAACTTAGCGGCTAACACAGATACGCAGTATTTT. It yields the protein CASRFNLAANTDTQYF. The V and J genes are TRBV12-3 or TRBV12-4 and TRBJ2-3, with D perhaps TRBD2 (6 bases). V lost 8 bases, J lost 2 bases, and 20 bases lay in between. This CDR3 contains 16 residues.

In its sample, this clonotype was seen many times. The rearrangement uses TRBV5-1 and TRBJ1-4; D perhaps matches TRBD1 (5 bases). The length of the CDR3 is 14 residues. The germline gives CDR1 SGHRS, CDR2 YFSETQ. Between the trimmed V and J ends, which lost 0 bases and 8 bases, there was a span of 11 bases. CDR3 region: CASSLEGRREKLFF. Here the CDR3 DNA reads TGCGCCAGCAGCTTGGAGGGGCGTCGGGAAAAACTGTTTTTT.

The table lists this clonotype with a few counts. This chain connects TRBV4-3 to TRBJ2-7; D gene unclear. The CDR3 length is 14 residues. Germline V gives CDR1 LGHNA, CDR2 YSLEER. Trimming stripped 0 bases from V and 0 bases from J, with 6 bases between. For the CDR3, the DNA is TGCGCCAGCAGCCAAGAGCCTAGCTCCTACGAGCAGTACTTC. It translates to CASSQEPSSYEQYF.

Only a few counts were recorded for this clonotype. This chain links TRBV4-1 with TRBJ2-1; 8 bases align to TRBD1. Germline-derived CDR1 and CDR2 are MGHRA and YSYEKL. J was trimmed by 8 bases and V by 4 bases; bases with no gene match: 7. This CDR3 has 14 residues. The CDR3 coding sequence is TGCGCCAGCAGCCCCGGACAGGGTATCGATGAGCAGTTCTTC. It is translated as CASSPGQGIDEQFF.

This clonotype occurred a few times. The V and J genes are TRBV6-2 or TRBV6-3 and TRBJ1-1, with 7 bases fitting TRBD1. Germline V gives CDR1 MNHEY, CDR2 SVGEGT. This CDR3 spans 14 amino acids. V trimming: 5 bases; J trimming: 8 bases; junction bases outside the gene matches: 11. This chain's CDR3 is CASSGRDRDLEAFF. DNA of the CDR3: TGTGCCAGCAGTGGCCGGGACAGAGATCTGGAAGCTTTCTTT.

The chain joins TRBV27 to TRBJ2-3, with D unclear. Germline V gene sequence: CDR1 MNHEY, CDR2 SMNVEV (reference sequence). The CDR3 consists of 15 residues. Trimming left V 6 bases short and J 2 bases short, with 15 bases between. CDR3 DNA: TGTGCCAGCAGCCCATCTCCCACAGACACAGATACGCAGTATTTT. It specifies CASSPSPTDTDTQYF.